This TCR beta chain emerged from a study of cytomegalovirus exposure and HLA in healthy donors. Whole-study results and caveats: The authors listed 150 to 200 TCR beta chains as cytomegalovirus-associated.

Germline assignment: CDR1 LNHNV and CDR2 YYDKDF (reference sequence). V was pared by 0 bases and J by 6 bases, with 3 bases of the junction left unmatched. The CDR3 contains 15 residues. Worth noting for this clone: What it binds is not known.

PCR was performed using 60 Vbeta and 13 Jbeta primers. Sequencing used immunoSEQ multiplex PCR; TCRdb keeps in-frame clones, though not all of them. This table has 170,000 or so clones, over 75% appearing once. The sequencing sample was made of PBMCs. This clonotype originated in a woman aged 45-65 years in good health and CMV-seropositive. The chain carries TRBV15 and TRBJ2-4, with 9 bases fitting TRBD1. CDR3 residues: CATSRDVGQGNIQYF. DNA for the CDR3: TGTGCCACCAGCAGAGATGTGGGACAGGGAAACATTCAGTACTTC.